Below are 26 T cell receptor beta chains sequenced from a single sample in a study of blood T cell repertoires in COVID-19. Sequenced by immunoSEQ multiplex PCR; TCRdb stores in-frame clones only, minus some. The sample has about 270,000 clones, roughly 86% seen once; the top ten hold approximately 9.8%. Specimen: peripheral blood. These receptors were taken from a man between 35 and 55 years old who had recovered from COVID-19.

The gene calls are TRBV18 and TRBJ1-2, with a weak D call TRBD1 (5 bases). CDR3 length: 13 residues. V was pared by 4 bases and J by 6 bases, with 12 bases between. The germline V gene encodes CDR1 KGHSH and CDR2 LQKENI. The CDR3 is CASSRGREDGYTF. The CDR3, as DNA: TGTGCCAGCTCACGGGGCAGGGAAGATGGCTACACCTTC.

The chain carries TRBV7-8 and TRBJ1-5; TRBD1 matches at 7 bases. The germline V gene has CDR1 SGHVS and CDR2 FQNEAQ. The CDR3 is 14 amino acids. V gave up 4 bases and J gave up 1 base; unmatched junction bases: 1. The CDR3 bases are TGTGCCAGCAGCTCACAGGGGAGCAATCAGCCCCAGCATTTT. Translation: CASSSQGSNQPQHF.

This chain uses TRBV5-5 with TRBJ2-7; no definite D call. The V gene lost 5 bases and the J gene lost 0 bases, with 15 bases spanning the gap. Germline loops: CDR1 SGHKS, CDR2 YYEKEE (reference sequence). The CDR3 has 15 amino acids. The CDR3 coding sequence is TGTGCCAGCAGGTCCCAGTACAGCAGCTCCTACGAGCAGTACTTC. Translation: CASRSQYSSSYEQYF.

The chain carries TRBV7-9 and TRBJ1-2, with a possible D match to TRBD1 (5 bases). The CDR3 is 13 amino acids. Germline CDR1 is SEHNR and CDR2 is FQNEAQ (reference sequence). Trimming stripped 5 bases from V and 3 bases from J, with 10 bases between. CDR3: CASSPPGDYGYTF. The DNA of the CDR3 is TGTGCCAGCAGCCCCCCGGGGGACTATGGCTACACCTTC.

The rearrangement links TRBV11-3 to TRBJ1-2; possibly TRBD1 for D (5 bases). V was trimmed by 4 bases and J by 4 bases, leaving 28 bases between them. The length of the CDR3 is 19 residues. Germline loops: CDR1 SGHNT, CDR2 YENEEA. CDR3 coding DNA: TGTGCCAGCAGCTCAAATCGGTCAGGGCAATCAGAGTGCCTCTATGGCTACACCTTC. Protein sequence: CASSSNRSGQSECLYGYTF.

This clone was counted a single time. The rearrangement links TRBV5-6 to TRBJ2-3; 7 positions agree with TRBD2. From germline, CDR1 is SGHDT and CDR2 YYEEEE. This CDR3 contains 14 residues. V lost 5 bases to trimming and J lost 4 bases; unmatched junction nucleotides: 7. In DNA form, the CDR3 reads TGTGCCAGCAGTGAGCGGGGCCTCCCAGATACGCAGTATTTT. It translates to CASSERGLPDTQYF.

The rearrangement joins TRBV20-1 to TRBJ1-1; D perhaps matches TRBD1 (5 bases). Germline V gives CDR1 DFQATT, CDR2 SNEGSKA (reference sequence). The germline V and J ends were trimmed by 4 bases and 7 bases, with 10 bases remaining between them. The CDR3 runs 11 residues. DNA of the CDR3: TGCAGTGCTACAGGGCAGGGTGAAGCTTTCTTT. The encoded protein is CSATGQGEAFF.

The chain uses TRBV10-3 and TRBJ1-3, with D perhaps matching TRBD1 (6 bases). The CDR3 contains 15 residues. Germline V gives CDR1 ENHRY, CDR2 SYGVKD. The V gene lost 8 bases and the J gene lost 6 bases, with 20 bases spanning the gap. The CDR3 region has the DNA TGTGCCATCCGGGGGGGGGCCCAGCAGGCAAACACCATATATTTT. Protein sequence: CAIRGGAQQANTIYF.

This clone has just one count. The rearrangement links TRBV5-1 to TRBJ2-1; 11 bases agree with TRBD2. Unmatched junction bases numbered 3, after V lost 4 bases and J lost 3 bases. This CDR3 is 15 amino acids long. CDR1 is SGHRS, CDR2 YFSETQ, per germline. The CDR3 nucleotides are TGCGCCAGCAGCGATACTAGCGGGGGCTACAATGAGCAGTTCTTC. Its protein product is CASSDTSGGYNEQFF.

This clone was seen once. The chain uses TRBV19 and TRBJ1-1, with 8 bases lining up with TRBD1. This CDR3 contains 14 residues. The trim removed 7 bases at V and 11 bases at J, leaving 15 bases unmatched. Looked up from germline, CDR1 is LNHDA and CDR2 is SQIVND (reference sequence). CDR3 coding DNA: TGTGCCAGTAATTACCCAGGGACAGGATCCCGCGCTTTCTTT. Encoded protein: CASNYPGTGSRAFF.

This chain connects TRBV19 to TRBJ2-4, with 13 bases fitting TRBD2. Germline loops: CDR1 LNHDA, CDR2 SQIVND (reference sequence). The CDR3 sequence is 17 residues long. Trimming removed 5 bases from V and 1 base from J; junction bases left unmatched: 5. This CDR3 reads CASSSQGLAGAKNIQYF. CDR3 nucleotides: TGTGCCAGTAGTTCCCAGGGACTAGCGGGGGCCAAAAACATTCAGTACTTC.

The V gene is TRBV7-2, the J gene TRBJ2-6, with TRBD2 identical over 7 bases. Germline V gene data show CDR1 as SGHTA and CDR2 as FQGNSA. V trimming: 4 bases; J trimming: 0 bases; junction bases outside the gene matches: 0. The CDR3 contains 15 residues. The DNA of the CDR3 is TGTGCCAGCAGCTCTAGCGGCTCTGGGGCCAACGTCCTGACTTTC. Its translation: CASSSSGSGANVLTF.

The genes are TRBV30 and TRBJ2-7, with D unclear. The CDR3 spans 14 residues. V lost 2 bases, J lost 3 bases, and 14 bases lay in between. Per germline, CDR1 GTSNPN and CDR2 SVGIG (reference sequence). CDR3 nucleotides: TGTGCCTGGAGTACGACGGAGACCTTCTACGAGCAGTACTTC. Protein: CAWSTTETFYEQYF.

The rearrangement uses TRBV11-2 and TRBJ2-4; perhaps TRBD1 as D (5 bases). The V gene lost 5 bases and the J gene lost 0 bases, with 14 bases spanning the gap. From germline, CDR1 is SGHAT and CDR2 FQNNGV. The CDR3 runs 16 residues. CDR3 residues: CASSHRQGLAKNIQYF. The CDR3 DNA reads TGTGCCAGCAGCCATCGGCAGGGATTAGCCAAAAACATTCAGTACTTC.

This chain connects TRBV7-2 to TRBJ2-3, with a tentative D call TRBD2 (5 bases). The CDR3 consists of 15 residues. Germline-derived CDR1 and CDR2 are SGHTA and FQGNSA. Deletions cut 3 bases from V and 4 bases from J, with 14 bases between. The CDR3 region has the DNA TGTGCCAGCAGCTTGAGGGTGGCTGGAGCAGATACGCAGTATTTT. Translation: CASSLRVAGADTQYF. The whole variable domain, remainder taken from reference TRBV7-2 and TRBJ2-3, is GAGVSQSPSNKVTEKGKDVELRCDPISGHTALYWYRQSLGQGLEFLIYFQGNSAPDKSGLPSDRFSAERTGGSVSTLTIQRTQQEDSAVYLCASSLRVAGADTQYFGPGTRLTVL.

The chain joins TRBV3-1 (or the pseudogene TRBV3-2) to TRBJ2-3, with D possibly matching TRBD2 (7 bases). The V gene's germline CDR1 is LGHDT and CDR2 YNNKEL (reference sequence). The CDR3 runs 16 residues. Trimming removed 2 bases at V and 2 bases at J, with 14 bases between. CDR3 in amino acids: CASSQKGGATTDTQYF. As DNA, the CDR3 is TGTGCCAGCAGCCAAAAGGGGGGGGCCACCACAGATACGCAGTATTTT.

The chain joins TRBV4-3 to TRBJ2-7; a possible D gene is TRBD2 (5 bases). V gave up 4 bases and J gave up 2 bases, with 15 bases separating them. The germline CDR1 and CDR2 sequences are LGHNA and YSLEER. This CDR3 has 15 amino acids. CDR3 loop: CASSPIPGDTYEQYF. DNA for the CDR3: TGCGCCAGCAGCCCCATTCCCGGGGATACCTACGAGCAGTACTTC.

The rearrangement joins TRBV7-2 to TRBJ2-1, with D possibly matching TRBD2 (6 bases). The germline CDR1 and CDR2 sequences are SGHTA and FQGNSA. V was shortened by 5 bases and J by 12 bases, with 11 bases between the two germline ends. The CDR3 is 11 amino acids. CDR3 sequence reads: CASSPGLLQFF. Written as DNA, the CDR3 is TGTGCCAGCAGCCCGGGACTGCTGCAGTTCTTC. The variable domain in full, completed from reference TRBV7-2 and TRBJ2-1, reads GAGVSQSPSNKVTEKGKDVELRCDPISGHTALYWYRQSLGQGLEFLIYFQGNSAPDKSGLPSDRFSAERTGGSVSTLTIQRTQQEDSAVYLCASSPGLLQFFGPGTRLTVL.

The chain links TRBV6-1 to TRBJ1-6; D gene uncertain. V lost 2 bases and J 7 bases, leaving 12 bases between the germline ends. Germline V CDR1 and CDR2: MNHNS, SASEGT. The length of the CDR3 is 15 residues. Here the CDR3 DNA reads TGTGCCAGCAGTGAACGGCGGGGATCAAATTCACCCCTCCACTTT. Translated, it gives CASSERRGSNSPLHF.

This clone showed up just a few times. The chain carries TRBV6-2 or TRBV6-3 and TRBJ1-1; D is unresolved. CDR1 MNHEY and CDR2 SVGEGT come from the germline V gene. V dropped 4 bases and J dropped 2 bases, with 8 bases sitting between them. The CDR3 sequence is 13 residues long. The chain's CDR3 is CASSSSPNTEAFF. The CDR3 nucleotides read TGTGCCAGCAGTTCTAGTCCTAACACTGAAGCTTTCTTT.

This chain joins TRBV7-2 and TRBJ2-2; perhaps TRBD1 as D (6 bases). The CDR3 totals 15 residues. The germline CDR1 and CDR2 sequences are SGHTA and FQGNSA. Between the trimmed V and J ends, which lost 0 bases and 7 bases, there was a span of 12 bases. The CDR3 region is CASSLALQGNGELFF. The CDR3 nucleotides are TGTGCCAGCAGCTTAGCGCTACAGGGAAACGGGGAGCTGTTTTTT.

This clone has a single count. The V and J genes are TRBV30 and TRBJ2-3, with 9 bases matching TRBD1. Per the germline V gene, CDR1 is GTSNPN and CDR2 is SVGIG (reference sequence). The CDR3 runs to 15 residues. Trimming took 0 bases from V and 4 from J; bases not matched to a gene: 5. The DNA for the CDR3 is TGTGCCTGGAGTGTAGGGGACAGGGCATCAGATACGCAGTATTTT. Its translation is CAWSVGDRASDTQYF. Using reference TRBV30 and TRBJ2-3 for the parts outside the CDR3, the full variable domain is SQTIHQWPATLVQPVGSPLSLECTVEGTSNPNLYWYRQAAGRGLQLLFYSVGIGQISSEVPQNLSASRPQDRQFILSSKKLLLSDSGFYLCAWSVGDRASDTQYFGPGTRLTVL.

V is TRBV4-3 and J is TRBJ1-6; 10 bases match TRBD1. Germline CDR1 is LGHNA and CDR2 is YSLEER. V was pared by 0 bases and J by 9 bases, with 2 bases of the junction left unmatched. The CDR3 consists of 15 residues. CDR3 coding DNA: TGCGCCAGCAGCCAAGAGGGGACAGGGGCTTCACCCCTCCACTTT. Its translation is CASSQEGTGASPLHF.

This clone was counted once. The CDR3 nucleotides are TGTGCCAGCAGCTTAATCCGACTAGCGGGGACAGATACGCAGTATTTT. Protein sequence: CASSLIRLAGTDTQYF. The rearrangement uses TRBV7-8 and TRBJ2-3, with 11 bases fitting TRBD2. V lost 2 bases to trimming and J lost 3 bases; unmatched junction nucleotides: 4. Germline V gene data show CDR1 as SGHVS and CDR2 as FQNEAQ. This CDR3 region has 16 residues.

The chain is built from TRBV2 and TRBJ1-4; D might be TRBD1 (5 bases). Germline CDR1 reads SNHLY; CDR2 reads FYNNEI. CDR3 length: 14 residues. Trimming left V 6 bases short and J 8 bases short, with 16 bases between. The CDR3, as DNA: TGTGCCAGCAGGCAGGGTTTAGGGGTAGAAAAACTGTTTTTT. It is translated as CASRQGLGVEKLFF.

This chain joins TRBV12-1 and TRBJ1-4; the tabulated D call, TRBD1, remains unverified against the DNA. TRBV12-1 has pseudogene status. The CDR3 runs 15 residues. CDR3 in DNA: TGTGCCAGCAGCTTTGAAGGGACAGGGAATGAAAAACTGTTTTTT. This codes for CASSFEGTGNEKLFF.